This paragraph covers one T cell receptor beta chain sequence. Its specificity is unknown. The V end lost 0 bases, the J end lost 5 bases, and 11 bases lay between the germline ends. The CDR3 is 15 residues long. From germline, CDR1 is SGHRS and CDR2 YFSETQ. TCRdb processed the RT-PCR reads anew with MiXCR; each CDR3 protein has one entry. The repertoire includes over 750,000 distinct CDR3 sequences, around 21% of them detected once, and 10% sits in the top ten. The data originate from a study of response to subunit inactivated influenza vaccine. Study-wide findings and caveats: The authors proposed limited new T cell recruitment per seasonal influenza vaccination.

This receptor was obtained from a man in his fifties or sixties who received an inactivated influenza vaccine. J is TRBJ2-2 and V is TRBV5-1, with D perhaps TRBD2 (5 bases). The specimen comprised PBMCs from blood, sampled approximately 5 days after vaccination. CDR3 sequence: CASSLERTGTGELFF. For the CDR3, the DNA is TGCGCCAGCAGCTTGGAAAGGACGGGAACCGGGGAGCTGTTTTTT. The variable domain in full, completed from reference TRBV5-1 and TRBJ2-2, reads KAGVTQTPRYLIKTRGQQVTLSCSPISGHRSVSWYQQTPGQGLQFLFEYFSETQRNKGNFPGRFSGRQFSNSRSEMNVSTLELGDSALYLCASSLERTGTGELFFGEGSRLTVL.